A selection of T cell receptor beta chains follows, all from one sample in a study of blood T cell repertoires in COVID-19. Profiling relied on immunoSEQ multiplex PCR, and the TCRdb table lists in-frame clones only, not all of them. Counted here are over 350,000 clones, 86% occurring once; the ten biggest clones make up approximately 1.5%. The material sequenced was peripheral blood. The receptors stem from a woman in her 30s with active or convalescent COVID-19. The CDR3 runs from the conserved cysteine through the conserved F or W. Fields, in order: J gene, V gene, clone size, D gene, CDR3 protein, CDR3 DNA. A D gene is named only where the DNA matches it firmly. Only some rows state a clone size, as once, few, many or a class for expanded clones.

TRBJ1-4	TRBV30	NA	NA	CAWSREPHEKLFF	TGTGCCTGGAGCCGGGAGCCTCACGAAAAACTGTTTTTT
TRBJ1-2	TRBV27	NA	NA	CASSSDPRGNYGYTF	TGTGCCAGCAGTTCCGATCCCCGAGGGAACTATGGCTACACCTTC
TRBJ2-1	TRBV6-5	NA	TRBD2	CASSQLAGAYNEQFF	TGTGCCAGCAGTCAACTAGCGGGAGCGTACAATGAGCAGTTCTTC
TRBJ1-2	TRBV21-1	NA	NA	CASSPRTANYGYTF	TGTGCCAGCAGCCCGAGGACAGCGAACTATGGCTACACCTTC
TRBJ2-1	TRBV11-3	NA	NA	CASSLGRGPYNEQFF	TGTGCCAGCAGCTTAGGCAGGGGACCCTACAATGAGCAGTTCTTC
TRBJ1-4	TRBV2	NA	TRBD1	CASSFGPGGYEKLFF	TGTGCCAGCAGTTTTGGTCCAGGGGGCTATGAAAAACTGTTTTTT
TRBJ1-2	TRBV18	NA	NA	CASSLDDRRYTF	TGTGCCAGCTCACTGGATGACAGGCGCTACACCTTC
TRBJ1-1	TRBV27	NA	NA	CAKEAMNTEAFF	TGTGCCAAAGAGGCCATGAACACTGAAGCTTTCTTT
TRBJ1-6	TRBV24-1	NA	TRBD1	CATRAGTGGSSPLHF	TGTGCCACCAGGGCCGGGACAGGGGGCTCTTCACCCCTCCACTTT
TRBJ1-4	TRBV11-2	NA	TRBD1	CASSFRGGFEKLFF	TGTGCCAGCAGCTTTAGAGGGGGCTTTGAAAAACTGTTTTTT
TRBJ1-5	TRBV5-8	NA	NA	CASSFTGYSNQPQHF	TGTGCCAGCAGCTTTACGGGGTATAGCAATCAGCCCCAGCATTTT
TRBJ1-6	TRBV16	few	NA	CASSQSRVNNSPLHF	TGTGCCAGCAGCCAATCGAGGGTAAATAATTCACCCCTCCACTTT
TRBJ2-5	TRBV5-1	NA	NA	CASSLGLRETQYF	TGCGCCAGCAGCTTGGGGTTGCGGGAGACCCAGTACTTC
TRBJ1-1	TRBV15	NA	NA	CATSRVQGGTEAFF	TGTGCCACCAGCAGAGTGCAGGGAGGCACTGAAGCTTTCTTT
TRBJ1-1	TRBV28	NA	TRBD1	CASSFRDRLNTEAFF	TGTGCCAGCAGTTTTCGGGACAGGCTGAACACTGAAGCTTTCTTT
TRBJ1-4	TRBV2	NA	TRBD1	CASREGQGARELFF	TGTGCCAGCAGAGAAGGACAGGGGGCGAGGGAACTGTTTTTT
TRBJ1-1	TRBV6-6	NA	TRBD1	CASNRDRGYTEAFF	TGTGCCAGCAATCGGGACAGGGGGTACACTGAAGCTTTCTTT
TRBJ2-3	TRBV4-1	NA	TRBD1	CASSQTPATGDTQYF	TGCGCCAGCAGCCAGACGCCCGCGACAGGGGATACGCAGTATTTT
TRBJ2-5	TRBV2	NA	TRBD2	CASSELRGGFETQYF	TGTGCCAGCAGTGAATTGCGGGGGGGCTTCGAGACCCAGTACTTC
TRBJ2-7	TRBV6-2/TRBV6-3	NA	NA	CASSYSQLSSTEQYF	TGTGCCAGCAGTTACTCGCAGTTGTCTAGCACCGAGCAGTACTTC
TRBJ1-1	TRBV5-1	NA	NA	CASSPNIQGVNTEAFF	TGCGCCAGCAGCCCCAATATACAGGGAGTGAACACTGAAGCTTTCTTT
TRBJ1-1	TRBV4-1	NA	NA	CASSHSGGTEAFF	TGCGCCAGCAGCCACTCCGGGGGTACTGAAGCTTTCTTT
TRBJ2-7	TRBV11-2	NA	NA	CASSLTGYMSYEQYF	TGTGCCAGCAGCTTAACAGGGTACATGAGCTACGAGCAGTACTTC
TRBJ2-1	TRBV25-1	NA	TRBD1	CASRGRGPHNEQFF	TGTGCCAGCAGGGGAAGGGGGCCTCACAATGAGCAGTTCTTC
TRBJ1-2	TRBV4-1	NA	NA	CASSQEALYGYTF	TGCGCCAGCAGCCAAGAAGCTCTTTATGGCTACACCTTC
TRBJ1-2	TRBV5-1	NA	TRBD1	CASSLGDRGYGYTF	TGCGCCAGCAGCTTGGGGGACAGGGGTTATGGCTACACCTTC
TRBJ1-2	TRBV14	NA	NA	CASSWGGQRTYGYTF	TGTGCCAGCAGCTGGGGCGGACAGAGAACCTATGGCTACACCTTC
TRBJ2-7	TRBV9	NA	TRBD2	CASSVGLAGGYEQYF	TGTGCCAGCAGCGTCGGACTAGCGGGAGGGTACGAGCAGTACTTC
TRBJ2-1	TRBV13	once	NA	CASSPRRSVHNEQFF	TGTGCCAGCAGCCCCCGGAGGAGCGTACACAATGAGCAGTTCTTC
TRBJ2-1	TRBV9	NA	NA	CASSVAGETYLYNEQFF	TGTGCCAGCAGCGTAGCAGGGGAAACCTACCTTTACAATGAGCAGTTCTTC
TRBJ1-5	TRBV6-5	NA	TRBD1	CASTTAGGGQPQHF	TGTGCCAGCACTACAGCAGGGGGCGGGCAGCCCCAGCATTTT
TRBJ2-3	TRBV4-1	NA	TRBD2	CASSQAAGGSTDTQYF	TGCGCCAGCAGCCAAGCTGCGGGAGGGAGCACAGATACGCAGTATTTT